This T cell receptor beta chain was documented in a study of T cells in Graves' hyperthyroidism and ophthalmopathy. On the study more broadly: Once the initial diagnosis was made, peripheral blood was obtained before any treatment. General study points: Expanded thyroid clonotypes (above 0.001) were mostly also found in blood.

This clonotype was detected ten times or more. Its specificity is not known. The CDR3 spans 14 residues. CDR1 is SGHKS, CDR2 YYEKEE, per germline (reference sequence). The ends lost 4 bases at V and 2 bases at J; junction bases unmatched: 5. From RNA transcripts, TCR beta CDR3 regions were amplified. HTBI primers drove first-round RT-PCR of the TCR CDR3. TCRdb passed the multiplex PCR reads through MiXCR, listing each CDR3 protein once. Of 350,000 or so distinct CDR3 sequences detected, around 18% appear once; the ten largest clones hold roughly a sixth. The receptor's source is a woman aged 35 to 49 with Graves' ophthalmopathy. The sample consisted of blood. The V gene is TRBV5-5, the J gene TRBJ2-7; TRBD1 matches at 8 bases. The CDR3 nucleotides are TGTGCCAGCAGCGCGGACAGGGATGCCTACGAGCAGTACTTC. It codes for CASSADRDAYEQYF.